The 22 T cell receptor beta chains listed next were all sequenced from one sample in a study of stem cell transplantation in POMP-related autoinflammatory disease (dated by TCRdb to about 2021). Broad study findings and their caveats: Across all analyzed T-cell subsets, PRAID patients tended toward lower TRB diversity and higher clonality. The number of unique TRB V-J gene pairings was restricted in PRAID patients.

Libraries were made using the immunoSEQ multiplex PCR assay. TCRdb re-hosts the immuneACCESS table, in-frame sequences only. Its copies lack some clones; in the studies checked, an unresolved V gene accounts for under half of them, and the cause for the rest is not known. This sample comprises around 10,000 clones, 85% to 90% of them detected only once. Clones ranked in the top ten supply around 55% of the sample. The time point label for this specimen denotes: before hematopoietic stem cell transplant. These TCRs' antigens remain unknown. The specimen was CD8+ T cells from PBMCs, collected before stem cell transplantation. All receptors come from a human donor with POMP-related autoinflammation and immune dysregulation (PRAID).

The chain joins TRBV5-1 to TRBJ1-1; D is unresolved. CDR1 SGHRS and CDR2 YFSETQ come from the germline V gene. The V gene lost 0 bases and the J gene lost 11 bases, with 20 bases spanning the gap. The CDR3 loop spans 15 amino acids. CDR3 sequence reads: CASSLAPSSYRGAFF. As DNA, the CDR3 is TGCGCCAGCAGCTTGGCCCCCAGCTCCTATCGGGGTGCTTTCTTT.

The V gene is TRBV18, the J gene TRBJ2-3; weak D call: TRBD2 (5 bases). V lost 4 bases, J lost 3 bases, and 14 bases lay in between. Germline V gene lookup returns CDR1 KGHSH and CDR2 LQKENI. This CDR3 spans 15 amino acids. The CDR3 sequence: CASSLLGATTDTQYF. Here the CDR3 DNA reads TGTGCCAGCTCACTCCTGGGAGCGACGACAGATACGCAGTATTTT.

J is TRBJ1-4 and V is TRBV9; a possible D gene is TRBD1 (5 bases). The germline V gene has CDR1 SGDLS and CDR2 YYNGEE. The CDR3 runs 15 residues. Trimming left V 3 bases short and J 4 bases short, with 13 bases between. The CDR3 sequence: CASSEGHPVNEKLFF. The CDR3 coding sequence is TGTGCCAGCAGCGAAGGACATCCAGTTAATGAAAAACTGTTTTTT.

The rearrangement joins TRBV4-1 to TRBJ2-7; D possibly uses TRBD1 or TRBD2 (5 bases each). CDR1 and CDR2 from the germline V gene are MGHRA and YSYEKL. The V gene lost 4 bases and the J gene lost 2 bases, with 15 bases spanning the gap. This CDR3 has 15 residues. DNA of the CDR3: TGCGCCAGCAGCCTGGATAGCGAGGGACCCTACGAGCAGTACTTC. Its translation is CASSLDSEGPYEQYF.

The gene calls are TRBV29-1 and TRBJ2-6, with D perhaps TRBD1 or TRBD2 (5 bases each). Per germline, CDR1 SQVTM and CDR2 ANQGSEA. The V end was cut by 4 bases, the J end by 2 bases, with 6 bases between. The CDR3 extends over 13 amino acids. The CDR3 is CSVVGAGANVLTF. In DNA form, the CDR3 reads TGCAGCGTTGTGGGGGCTGGGGCCAACGTCCTGACTTTC.

A single count supports this clone. The chain joins TRBV5-4 to TRBJ2-3, with 13 nucleotides matching TRBD2. This CDR3 has 18 amino acids. The V gene's germline CDR1 is SGHNT and CDR2 YYREEE (reference sequence). The junction had 6 bases not matched to a gene; V was cut back by 2 bases and J by 0 bases. Here the CDR3 DNA reads TGTGCCAGCAGCTTTACTAGCGGGAGGGGAAGTAGCACAGATACGCAGTATTTT. It translates to CASSFTSGRGSSTDTQYF.

V usage is TRBV2 and J usage is TRBJ2-3, with D tentatively TRBD2 (7 bases). Deletions cut 8 bases from V and 3 bases from J, with 12 bases between. The CDR3 totals 13 residues. The germline V gene has CDR1 SNHLY and CDR2 FYNNEI. CDR3 in amino acids: CASGGARTDTQYF. The CDR3 coding sequence is TGTGCCAGCGGGGGGGCGCGAACAGATACGCAGTATTTT.

CDR3 DNA: TGTGCCAGCAGCTTGTCTGGGACAGGCTCCTACGAGCAGTACTTC. As protein: CASSLSGTGSYEQYF. This chain links TRBV5-5 with TRBJ2-7, with TRBD1 identical over 8 bases. Losses at the gene ends were 1 base for V and 0 bases for J; bases not matched to a gene: 3. The CDR3 runs to 15 residues. Germline lookup yields CDR1 SGHKS and CDR2 YYEKEE (reference sequence).

The chain recombines TRBV19 with TRBJ2-1; D is possibly TRBD2 (6 bases). CDR1 and CDR2 from the germline V gene are LNHDA and SQIVND (reference sequence). The CDR3 is 12 residues long. Trimming cost V 6 bases and J 12 bases, with 15 bases left between them. The DNA of the CDR3 is TGTGCCAGTAGAACGGGACTCTCCGTGCAGTTCTTC. Protein sequence: CASRTGLSVQFF. The entire variable domain, with the rest obtained from reference TRBV19 and TRBJ2-1, is as follows: DGGITQSPKYLFRKEGQNVTLSCEQNLNHDAMYWYRQDPGQGLRLIYYSQIVNDFQKGDIAEGYSVSREKKESFPLTVTSAQKNPTAFYLCASRTGLSVQFFGPGTRLTVL.

The V and J genes are TRBV9 and TRBJ2-5; D unclear. The CDR3 extends over 13 amino acids. V was clipped by 3 bases and J by 5 bases, with 11 bases between them. Germline CDR1 SGDLS, CDR2 YYNGEE. The CDR3 is CASSAQDWETQYF. The CDR3 DNA reads TGTGCCAGCAGCGCGCAGGATTGGGAGACCCAGTACTTC.

The chain has TRBV2 and TRBJ2-3; 12 bases align to TRBD2. In germline, CDR1 is SNHLY, CDR2 FYNNEI. The CDR3 sequence is 13 residues long. V lost 9 bases and J lost 6; bases outside the gene matches: 4. The CDR3 DNA reads TGTGCCAGTCTAGCGGGGGGGTCGGATACGCAGTATTTT. Translation gives CASLAGGSDTQYF.

The CDR3 DNA reads as TGTGCCAGCAGCGTCGGGACTCAAGCTTCCTACGAGCAGTACTTC. It translates to CASSVGTQASYEQYF. The chain has TRBV7-6 and TRBJ2-7; D possibly corresponds to TRBD2 (6 bases). Trimming took 5 bases from V and 1 from J, leaving 15 bases between them. The CDR3 totals 15 residues. Germline lookup yields CDR1 SGHVS and CDR2 FNYEAQ.

V usage is TRBV11-2 and J usage is TRBJ2-2; possible D gene TRBD2, 5 bases. Looked up from germline, CDR1 is SGHAT and CDR2 is FQNNGV. Between the trimmed V and J ends, which lost 7 bases and 5 bases, there was a span of 11 bases. CDR3 size: 13 residues. DNA for the CDR3: TGTGCCAGCACCCCCCGGGAAACCGGGGAGCTGTTTTTT. Encoded protein: CASTPRETGELFF.

V is TRBV7-2 and J is TRBJ1-1, with D unclear. This CDR3 comprises 15 residues. The V end lost 1 base, the J end lost 5 bases, and 14 bases lay between the germline ends. Looked up from germline, CDR1 is SGHTA and CDR2 is FQGNSA. The CDR3 loop is CASSLGASLRTEAFF. DNA of the CDR3: TGTGCCAGCAGCTTAGGCGCCTCATTGCGAACTGAAGCTTTCTTT. Full variable domain (remainder filled in from reference TRBV7-2 and TRBJ1-1): GAGVSQSPSNKVTEKGKDVELRCDPISGHTALYWYRQSLGQGLEFLIYFQGNSAPDKSGLPSDRFSAERTGGSVSTLTIQRTQQEDSAVYLCASSLGASLRTEAFFGQGTRLTVV.

The chain employs TRBV9 and TRBJ2-2; 15 bases line up with TRBD2. The junction had 3 bases not matched to a gene; V was cut back by 2 bases and J by 4 bases. Per germline, CDR1 SGDLS and CDR2 YYNGEE. The CDR3 runs to 17 residues. CDR3 sequence (DNA): TGTGCCAGCAGCGTGACGGGACTAGCGGGGGGCACCGGGGAGCTGTTTTTT. Its translation: CASSVTGLAGGTGELFF.

The chain couples TRBV7-9 to TRBJ1-3; perhaps TRBD1 as D (5 bases). Per germline, CDR1 SEHNR and CDR2 FQNEAQ (reference sequence). The CDR3 is 17 amino acids. The V end was cut by 1 base, the J end by 0 bases, with 13 bases between. The CDR3, as DNA: TGTGCCAGCAGCTTAGTCCCCAGGGCTCCCTCTGGAAACACCATATATTTT. Translated: CASSLVPRAPSGNTIYF. The complete variable domain, with remaining parts taken from reference TRBV7-9 and TRBJ1-3, reads DTGVSQNPRHKITKRGQNVTFRCDPISEHNRLYWYRQTLGQGPEFLTYFQNEAQLEKSRLLSDRFSAERPKGSFSTLEIQRTEQGDSAMYLCASSLVPRAPSGNTIYFGEGSWLTVV.

This clone was seen only a few times. This sequence joins TRBV21-1 and TRBJ1-1. TRBV21-1 is reported as a pseudogene. The CDR3 contains 13 residues. The CDR3: CASSKGGGTEAFF. The CDR3 nucleotides are TGTGCCAGCAGCAAGGGGGGAGGCACTGAAGCTTTCTTT.

J is TRBJ2-7 and V is TRBV7-6; TRBD1 matches 9 bases. The J segment lost 5 bases and the V segment lost 1 base, leaving 6 bases of the junction unmatched. Germline V gene data show CDR1 as SGHVS and CDR2 as FNYEAQ. CDR3 length: 15 amino acids. As DNA, the CDR3 is TGTGCCAGCAGCTTAGGCGGGACAGGGAGGGACGAGCAGTACTTC. Protein: CASSLGGTGRDEQYF.

Regarding this clone: An end of the junction does not agree with germline; a read error may underlie this. The rearrangement links TRBV2 to TRBJ2-7; possible D gene TRBD1, 6 bases. Germline V gene data show CDR1 as SNHLY and CDR2 as FYNNEI. The CDR3 has 15 residues. The CDR3 loop is CASREGGYDSYEQYF. For the CDR3, the DNA is TGTGCCAGCAGGGAAGGGGGTTATGACTCCTACGAGCAGTACTTC.

The chain recombines TRBV10-1 with TRBJ2-1, with 7 nucleotides matching TRBD1. The germline V gene encodes CDR1 WNHNN and CDR2 SYGVQD (reference sequence). The CDR3 contains 13 residues. The V segment lost 5 bases and the J segment 4 bases; nucleotides outside the gene matches: 2. CDR3 loop: CASSRGQYNEQFF. CDR3 bases: TGCGCCAGCAGTAGGGGACAGTACAATGAGCAGTTCTTC.

There are a few counts of this clone. The J gene is TRBJ1-6, the V gene TRBV5-4; no clear D gene. The CDR3 spans 12 residues. Looked up from germline, CDR1 is SGHNT and CDR2 is YYREEE (reference sequence). The germline V and J ends were trimmed by 0 bases and 5 bases, with 0 bases remaining between them. The CDR3 region has the DNA TGTGCCAGCAGCTTGGATAATTCACCCCTCCACTTT. Its protein product is CASSLDNSPLHF.

The genes are TRBV7-3 and TRBJ2-7; 12 bases agree with TRBD1. The V gene's germline CDR1 is SGHTA and CDR2 FQGTGA. V was pared by 5 bases and J by 2 bases, with 10 bases of the junction left unmatched. This CDR3 has 17 residues. In DNA, the CDR3 is TGTGCCAGCAGCCCAAATCTCGGGGACAGGGGGCCCTACGAGCAGTACTTC. This translates into CASSPNLGDRGPYEQYF.